The clone carrying this T cell receptor (beta chain) was recorded many times. The antigen is undetermined. Libraries of TCR beta came from iRepertoire HTBI primers plus Arm-PCR of CDR3 regions. TCRdb re-derived calls from the multiplex PCR reads in MiXCR, one entry per CDR3 protein. This table holds under 400,000 distinct CDR3 sequences, around 17% found once. CDR3 length: 14 residues. Trimming took 0 bases from V and 14 from J, leaving 18 bases between them. CDR1 and CDR2 (germline): SGHTA, FQGTGA. Documented time point: newly diagnosed GD, antithyroid drugs for less than 3 months. From PBMCs, RNA was extracted and then used to make the TCR library. The data were taken from a study of regulatory T cells in long-lasting Graves disease. Study observations and caveats: New patients shared fewer public clonotypes (approximately 1,000) than persistent patients did (approximately 2,700).

Another study also made use of these data, one on T cells in Graves' hyperthyroidism and ophthalmopathy.

This chain connects TRBV7-3 to TRBJ2-3, with D tentatively TRBD2 (6 bases). The source is a man aged 35 to 55 with Graves disease. The sequenced sample was peripheral blood mononuclear cells (PBMCs), obtained at new diagnosis, from a patient treated with antithyroid drugs. This chain's CDR3 is CASSLTVLAGRLYF. CDR3 coding DNA: TGTGCCAGCAGCTTAACAGTCTTGGCGGGGCGTCTGTATTTT.